The T cell receptor beta chain described here comes from a study of CD8+CD57+ T cells in acquired aplastic anemia. Study details: DNA recovered from sorted CD4+ and CD8+ cells had a mean of around 3.2 ug.

The study profiled TCR beta VDJ and CDR3 using genomic DNA as template. TCRdb reanalysed the reads using MiXCR and keeps one entry per CDR3 protein. The repertoire holds 190,000 or so distinct CDR3 sequences, with around half as singletons. Selection for sequencing was limited to patients who had shown CD8+CD57+ cell expansion by flow cytometry. Patients had received no therapy at the time of blood sampling. Study results and caveats: For CD8+ Simpson's diversity, patients and controls showed no significant difference. The same twenty-nine CD8+ CDR3 sequences occurred in patients and in controls.

A word on this clonotype: What it recognizes is unknown.

This clonotype was obtained from a human donor with aplastic anemia. Sequencing was performed on sorted CD4+, CD8+, or CD8+CD57+ T cells (not recorded which) from PBMCs.

CDR3 loop: CATLDRAGAYEQYF. CDR3 sequence (DNA): TGTGCCACCCTCGACCGGGCGGGAGCCTACGAGCAGTACTTC. The gene calls are TRBV10-3 and TRBJ2-7, with 7 bases fitting TRBD2. V dropped 10 bases and J dropped 2; count of bases not matched to a gene: 11. The CDR3 length is 14 residues. The germline V gene encodes CDR1 ENHRY and CDR2 SYGVKD.